This T cell receptor (beta chain) came from a study of blood T cells in healthy people across ages. A second 7 to 11 cycle PCR used barcoded and J-beta primers. Each cDNA molecule was tagged by a template-switch adaptor that had 12 random nucleotides. All samples gave at least 2.5 million CDR3-containing paired-end reads. TCRdb called the 5' RACE reads again in MiXCR, with one record for every CDR3 protein. This sample has roughly 1.5 million distinct CDR3 sequences, with roughly two fifths found just once. The ends were cut back, 1 base at V and 0 bases at J, with 20 bases in the middle. The CDR3 covers 19 residues. Per the germline V gene, CDR1 is SGHVS and CDR2 is FNYEAQ. Study-level findings and limits: Diversity was higher, and naive CD4+ cells more numerous, in long-lived donors than in aged donors. Naive T cell percentage and TCR beta diversity correlated strongly.

To note about this clonotype: Its antigen is undetermined.

The chain has TRBV7-6 and TRBJ2-3; D might be TRBD1 (6 bases). The receptor was isolated from a woman aged 18-35 years in good health. Sequencing was performed on blood. The chain's CDR3 is CASSLEPPRPTGSTDTQYF. CDR3 sequence (DNA): TGTGCCAGCAGCTTAGAACCCCCTCGCCCGACAGGAAGCACAGATACGCAGTATTTT.